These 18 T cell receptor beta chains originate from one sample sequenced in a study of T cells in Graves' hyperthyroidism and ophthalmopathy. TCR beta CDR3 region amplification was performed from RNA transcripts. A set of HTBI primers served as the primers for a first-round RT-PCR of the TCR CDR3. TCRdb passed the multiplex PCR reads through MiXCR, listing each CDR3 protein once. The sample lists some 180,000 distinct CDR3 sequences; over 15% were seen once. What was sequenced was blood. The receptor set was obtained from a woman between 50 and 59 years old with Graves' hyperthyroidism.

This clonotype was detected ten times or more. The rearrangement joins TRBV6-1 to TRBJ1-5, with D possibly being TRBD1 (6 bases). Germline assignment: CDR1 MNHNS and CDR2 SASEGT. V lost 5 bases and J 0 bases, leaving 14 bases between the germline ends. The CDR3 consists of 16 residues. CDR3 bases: TGTGCCAGCAGTTCCTACAGGGATTATAGCAATCAGCCCCAGCATTTT. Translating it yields CASSSYRDYSNQPQHF.

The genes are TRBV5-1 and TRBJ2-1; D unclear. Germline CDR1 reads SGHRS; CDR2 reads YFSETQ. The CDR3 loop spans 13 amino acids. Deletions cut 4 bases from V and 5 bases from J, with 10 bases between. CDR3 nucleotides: TGCGCCAGCAGCGAGACCGGTCACAATGAGCAGTTCTTC. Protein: CASSETGHNEQFF.

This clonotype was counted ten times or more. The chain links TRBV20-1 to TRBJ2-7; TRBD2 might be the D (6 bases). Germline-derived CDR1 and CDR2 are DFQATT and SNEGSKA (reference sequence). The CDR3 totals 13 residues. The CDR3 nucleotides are TGCACGACGGGACTGACCGGGACCTACGAGCAGTACTTC. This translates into CTTGLTGTYEQYF.

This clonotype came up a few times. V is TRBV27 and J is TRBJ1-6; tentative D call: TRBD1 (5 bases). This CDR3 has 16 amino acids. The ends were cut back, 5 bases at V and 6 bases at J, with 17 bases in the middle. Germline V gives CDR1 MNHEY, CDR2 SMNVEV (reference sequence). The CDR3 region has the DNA TGTGCCAGCAGTCCTCAGGACACTTGGGCTAATTCACCCCTCCACTTT. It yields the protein CASSPQDTWANSPLHF.

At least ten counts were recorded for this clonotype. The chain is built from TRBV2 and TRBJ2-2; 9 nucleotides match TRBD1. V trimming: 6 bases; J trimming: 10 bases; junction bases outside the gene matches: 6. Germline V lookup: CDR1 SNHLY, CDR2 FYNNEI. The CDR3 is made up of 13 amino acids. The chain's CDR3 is CASSRDRAEELFF. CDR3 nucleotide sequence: TGTGCCAGCAGCAGGGACAGGGCCGAGGAGCTGTTTTTT.

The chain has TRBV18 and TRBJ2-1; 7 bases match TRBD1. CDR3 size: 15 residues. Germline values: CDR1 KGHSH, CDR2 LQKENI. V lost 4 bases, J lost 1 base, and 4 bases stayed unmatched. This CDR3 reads CASSRTGESYNEQFF. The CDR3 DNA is TGTGCCAGCTCACGAACAGGGGAATCCTACAATGAGCAGTTCTTC.

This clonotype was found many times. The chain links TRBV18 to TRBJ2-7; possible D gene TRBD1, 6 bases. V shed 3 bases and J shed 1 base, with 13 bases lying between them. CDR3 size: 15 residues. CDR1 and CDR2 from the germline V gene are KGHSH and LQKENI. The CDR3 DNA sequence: TGTGCCAGCTCACCGGGGGCAGCGTCATCCTACGAGCAGTACTTC. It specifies CASSPGAASSYEQYF.

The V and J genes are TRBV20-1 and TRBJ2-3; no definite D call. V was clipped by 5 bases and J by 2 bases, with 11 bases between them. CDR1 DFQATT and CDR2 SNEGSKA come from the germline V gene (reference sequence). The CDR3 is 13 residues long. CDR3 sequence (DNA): TGCAGTGCTCTAGGTCACGCCACAGATACGCAGTATTTT. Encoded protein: CSALGHATDTQYF.

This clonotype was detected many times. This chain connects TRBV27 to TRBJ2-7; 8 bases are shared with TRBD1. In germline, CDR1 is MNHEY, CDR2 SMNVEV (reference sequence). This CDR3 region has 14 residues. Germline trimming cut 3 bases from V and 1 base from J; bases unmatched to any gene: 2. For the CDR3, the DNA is TGTGCCAGCAGTTTGAGGGACAGGTCCTACGAGCAGTACTTC. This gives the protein CASSLRDRSYEQYF.

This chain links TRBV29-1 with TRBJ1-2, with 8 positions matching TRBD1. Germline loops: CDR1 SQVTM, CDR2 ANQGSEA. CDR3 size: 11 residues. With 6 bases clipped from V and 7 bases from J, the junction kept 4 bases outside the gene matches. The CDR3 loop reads CSVGQGFGYTF. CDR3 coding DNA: TGCAGCGTCGGACAGGGTTTTGGCTACACCTTC.

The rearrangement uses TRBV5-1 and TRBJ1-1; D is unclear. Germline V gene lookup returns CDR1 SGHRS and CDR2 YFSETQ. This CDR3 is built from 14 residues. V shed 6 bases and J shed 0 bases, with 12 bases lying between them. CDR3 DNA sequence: TGCGCCAGCAAAATAACAGTCATGAACACTGAAGCTTTCTTT. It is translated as CASKITVMNTEAFF.

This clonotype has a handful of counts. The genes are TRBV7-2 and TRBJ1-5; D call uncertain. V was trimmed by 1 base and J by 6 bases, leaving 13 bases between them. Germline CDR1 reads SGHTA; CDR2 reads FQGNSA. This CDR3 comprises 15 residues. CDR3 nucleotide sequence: TGTGCCAGCAGCTTAGGAGATGGCGTCTTTCAGCCCCAGCATTTT. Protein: CASSLGDGVFQPQHF.

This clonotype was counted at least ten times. The CDR3 sequence: CASSWTGYNEKLFF. The CDR3 DNA sequence: TGTGCCAGCAGCTGGACAGGATATAATGAAAAACTGTTTTTT. The chain links TRBV7-9 to TRBJ1-4, with TRBD1 matching 7 bases. This CDR3 spans 14 amino acids. V was clipped by 4 bases and J by 4 bases; unmatched bases: 3. The germline V gene has CDR1 SEHNR and CDR2 FQNEAQ (reference sequence).

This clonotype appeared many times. The CDR3 loop is CASSLDSSGITEAFF. The CDR3 DNA follows: TGTGCCAGCAGCTTAGATTCTAGCGGGATCACTGAAGCTTTCTTT. The gene calls are TRBV7-2 and TRBJ1-1; no clear D. Deletions cut 1 base from V and 4 bases from J, with 13 bases between. CDR3 size: 15 residues. Germline V CDR1 and CDR2: SGHTA, FQGNSA.

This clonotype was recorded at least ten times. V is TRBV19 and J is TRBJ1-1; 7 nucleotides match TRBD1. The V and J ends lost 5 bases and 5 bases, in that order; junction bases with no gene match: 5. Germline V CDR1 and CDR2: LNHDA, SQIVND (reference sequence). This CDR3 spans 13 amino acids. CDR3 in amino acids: CASSADRRTEAFF. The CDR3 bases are TGTGCCAGTAGTGCGGACAGGAGAACTGAAGCTTTCTTT.

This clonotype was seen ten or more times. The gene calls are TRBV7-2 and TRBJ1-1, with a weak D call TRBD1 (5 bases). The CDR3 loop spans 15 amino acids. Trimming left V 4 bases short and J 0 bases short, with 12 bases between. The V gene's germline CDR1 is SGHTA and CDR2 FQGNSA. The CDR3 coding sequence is TGTGCCAGCAGCTCAACCGGGACGGTGAACACTGAAGCTTTCTTT. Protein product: CASSSTGTVNTEAFF.

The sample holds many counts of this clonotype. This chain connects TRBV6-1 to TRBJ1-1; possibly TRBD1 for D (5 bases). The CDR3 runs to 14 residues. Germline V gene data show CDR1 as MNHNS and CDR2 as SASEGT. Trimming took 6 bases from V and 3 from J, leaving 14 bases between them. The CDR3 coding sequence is TGTGCCAGCAGAGACCAGGGCCCCGACACTGAAGCTTTCTTT. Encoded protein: CASRDQGPDTEAFF.

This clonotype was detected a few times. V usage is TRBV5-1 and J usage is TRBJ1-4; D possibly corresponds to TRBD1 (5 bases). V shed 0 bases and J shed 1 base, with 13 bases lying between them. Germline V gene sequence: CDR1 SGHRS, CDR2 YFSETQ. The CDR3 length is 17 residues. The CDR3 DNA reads TGCGCCAGCAGCTTGGCCGGACAATCAAGAACTAATGAAAAACTGTTTTTT. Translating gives CASSLAGQSRTNEKLFF.